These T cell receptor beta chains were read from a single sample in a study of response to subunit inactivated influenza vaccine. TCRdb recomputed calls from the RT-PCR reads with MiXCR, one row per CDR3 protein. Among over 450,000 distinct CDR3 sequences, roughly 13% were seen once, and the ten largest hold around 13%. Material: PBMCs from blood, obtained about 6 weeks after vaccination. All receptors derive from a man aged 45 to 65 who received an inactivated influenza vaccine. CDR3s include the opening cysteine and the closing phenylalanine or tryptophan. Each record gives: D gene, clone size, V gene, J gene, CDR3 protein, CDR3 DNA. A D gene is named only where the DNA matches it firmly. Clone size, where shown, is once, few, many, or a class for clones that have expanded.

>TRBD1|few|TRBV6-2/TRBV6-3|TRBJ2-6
CASSPRQGRSGANVLTF
TGTGCCAGCAGCCCCCGACAGGGGAGGTCTGGGGCCAACGTCCTGACTTTC
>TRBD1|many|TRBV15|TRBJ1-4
CATSRDRVLSANEKLFF
TGTGCCACCAGCCGGGACAGGGTTTTGTCGGCTAATGAAAAACTGTTTTTT
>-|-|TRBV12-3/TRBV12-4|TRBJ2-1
CASSLSRIYDEQFF
TGTGCCAGCAGTTTAAGTCGGATTTATGATGAGCAGTTCTTC
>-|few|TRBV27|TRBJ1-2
CASSSQGTSNYGYTF
TGTGCCAGCAGTTCTCAGGGTACCTCTAACTATGGCTACACCTTC
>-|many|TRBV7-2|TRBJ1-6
CASTLLGGGDSPLHF
TGTGCCAGCACCTTACTCGGGGGAGGCGATTCACCCCTCCACTTT
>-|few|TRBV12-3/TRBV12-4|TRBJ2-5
CASSRSYEAQYF
TGTGCCAGCAGTAGATCATATGAGGCCCAGTACTTC
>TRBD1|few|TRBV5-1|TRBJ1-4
CASSSGTALNEKLFF
TGCGCCAGCAGCTCAGGGACAGCCCTTAATGAAAAACTGTTTTTT
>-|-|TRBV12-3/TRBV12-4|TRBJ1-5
CASSLRGRGVNQPQHF
TGTGCCAGCAGTTTGCGGGGGCGCGGTGTGAATCAGCCCCAGCATTTT
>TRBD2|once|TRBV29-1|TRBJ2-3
CSVEGGSIADTQYF
TGCAGCGTTGAGGGCGGGAGTATCGCAGATACGCAGTATTTT
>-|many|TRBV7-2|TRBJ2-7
CASSTFGTPSSYEQYF
TGTGCCAGCAGCACATTCGGGACACCCAGCTCCTACGAGCAGTACTTC
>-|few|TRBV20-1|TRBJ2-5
CSAMRTAKETQYF
TGCAGTGCTATGCGGACGGCGAAAGAGACCCAGTACTTC
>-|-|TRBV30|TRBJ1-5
CAWSLGDNQPQHF
TGTGCCTGGAGTCTAGGGGACAATCAGCCCCAGCATTTT
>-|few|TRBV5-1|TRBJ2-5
CASSADGVTQYF
TGCGCCAGCAGCGCGGACGGTGTGACCCAGTACTTC
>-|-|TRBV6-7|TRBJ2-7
CASPIDDRAGSYEQYF
TGTGCCAGTCCGATAGACGACAGAGCCGGATCCTACGAGCAGTACTTC
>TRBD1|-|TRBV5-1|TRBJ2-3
CASSPGGQGATDTQYF
TGCGCCAGCAGCCCCGGAGGACAGGGGGCCACAGATACGCAGTATTTT
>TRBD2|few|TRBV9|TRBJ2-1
CASSLTSGAGNEQFF
TGTGCCAGCAGCCTGACTAGCGGGGCAGGGAATGAGCAGTTCTTC
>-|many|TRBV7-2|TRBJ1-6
CASSLGWGNTAVTLHF
TGTGCCAGCAGCTTAGGATGGGGAAACACCGCCGTTACCCTCCACTTT
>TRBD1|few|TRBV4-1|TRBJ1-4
CASSQTSTGREKLFF
TGCGCCAGCAGCCAAACCTCGACAGGGCGGGAAAAACTGTTTTTT
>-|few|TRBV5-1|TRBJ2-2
CASSLWGQDTGELFF
TGCGCCAGCAGCTTGTGGGGGCAGGACACCGGGGAGCTGTTTTTT
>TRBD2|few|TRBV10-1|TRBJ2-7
CASSDGTSVYEQYF
TGCGCCAGCAGTGATGGGACTAGCGTCTACGAGCAGTACTTC
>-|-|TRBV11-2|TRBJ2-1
CASSQIGSEQFF
TGTGCCAGCAGCCAGATCGGGAGTGAGCAGTTCTTC
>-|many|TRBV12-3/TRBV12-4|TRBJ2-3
CASRGNGDTQYF
TGTGCCAGCAGGGGTAACGGGGATACGCAGTATTTT
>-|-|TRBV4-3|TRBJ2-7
CASSQVSASYEQYF
TGCGCCAGCAGCCAAGTCAGCGCCTCCTACGAGCAGTACTTC
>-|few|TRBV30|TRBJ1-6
CAWGLMGNSPLHF
TGTGCCTGGGGATTAATGGGCAATTCACCCCTCCACTTT
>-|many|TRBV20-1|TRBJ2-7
CSARRDEQYF
TGCAGTGCCCGGAGGGACGAGCAGTACTTC
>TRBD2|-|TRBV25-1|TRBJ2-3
CASSGPGLAGGPSTDTQYF
TGTGCCAGCAGTGGGCCGGGACTAGCGGGAGGGCCAAGCACAGATACGCAGTATTTT
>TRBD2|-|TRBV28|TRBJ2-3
CASSGRAPDTQYF
TGTGCCAGTAGCGGGAGGGCCCCAGATACGCAGTATTTT
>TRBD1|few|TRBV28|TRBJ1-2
CASSNRGGYTF
TGTGCCAGCAGTAACAGGGGGGGCTACACCTTC
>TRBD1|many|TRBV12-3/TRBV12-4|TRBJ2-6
CASRSGQGLSGANVLTF
TGTGCCAGCAGGTCGGGACAGGGACTTTCCGGGGCCAACGTCCTGACTTTC
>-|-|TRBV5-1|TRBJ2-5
CASSLGTAEYQETQYF
TGCGCCAGCAGCTTGGGGACAGCCGAGTACCAAGAGACCCAGTACTTC
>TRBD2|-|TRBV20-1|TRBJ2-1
CSAGPGLAVYNEQFF
TGCAGTGCGGGTCCGGGACTAGCGGTTTACAATGAGCAGTTCTTC
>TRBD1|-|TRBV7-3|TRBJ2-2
CASSPQPGQGASGELFF
TGTGCCAGCAGCCCCCAGCCGGGACAGGGGGCGTCCGGGGAGCTGTTTTTT
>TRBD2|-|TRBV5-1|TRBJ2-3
CASSLDGLAGVDTQYF
TGCGCCAGCAGCTTGGACGGACTAGCGGGAGTCGATACGCAGTATTTT
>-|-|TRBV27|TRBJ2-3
CASSFRRLTDTQYF
TGTGCCAGCAGTTTCCGCAGACTCACAGATACGCAGTATTTT
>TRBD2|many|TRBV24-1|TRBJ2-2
CATSDQGGPYTGELFF
TGTGCCACCAGTGATCAGGGAGGGCCATACACCGGGGAGCTGTTTTTT
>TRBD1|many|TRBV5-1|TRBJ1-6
CASSSQGVYSPLHF
TGCGCCAGCAGCTCACAGGGGGTCTATTCACCCCTCCACTTT
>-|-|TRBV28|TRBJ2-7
CASSSTGTPYEQYF
TGTGCCAGCAGTTCTACAGGGACTCCCTACGAGCAGTACTTC
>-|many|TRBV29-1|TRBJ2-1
CSVEIGSGVGEQFF
TGCAGCGTTGAGATCGGCAGTGGGGTTGGTGAGCAGTTCTTC
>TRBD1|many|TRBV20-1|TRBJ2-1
CSAPQGFTPYNEQFF
TGCAGTGCCCCACAGGGGTTCACTCCCTACAATGAGCAGTTCTTC
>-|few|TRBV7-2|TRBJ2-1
CASSLDGAGTYNEQFF
TGTGCCAGCAGCTTAGATGGCGCGGGGACTTACAATGAGCAGTTCTTC
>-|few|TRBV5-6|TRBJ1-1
CASSLTRPYTEAFF
TGTGCCAGCAGCTTGACCAGGCCTTACACTGAAGCTTTCTTT
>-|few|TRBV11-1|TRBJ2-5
CASSFGERETQYF
TGTGCCAGCAGCTTTGGGGAACGAGAGACCCAGTACTTC
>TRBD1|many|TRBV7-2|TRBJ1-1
CASSNPGGGLGAFF
TGTGCCAGCAGCAACCCAGGGGGTGGACTGGGGGCTTTCTTT
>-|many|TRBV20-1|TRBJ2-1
CSAREAADHEQFF
TGCAGTGCTAGAGAAGCTGCGGATCATGAGCAGTTCTTC
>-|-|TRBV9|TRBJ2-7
CASSVENSYEQYF
TGTGCCAGCAGCGTAGAAAATAGCTACGAGCAGTACTTC
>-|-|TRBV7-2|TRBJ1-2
CASSPNSYRDYGYTF
TGTGCCAGCAGCCCGAACTCGTACAGGGACTATGGCTACACCTTC
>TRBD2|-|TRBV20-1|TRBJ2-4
CSAPGPGGAKNIQYF
TGCAGTGCTCCAGGGCCGGGGGGTGCCAAAAACATTCAGTACTTC
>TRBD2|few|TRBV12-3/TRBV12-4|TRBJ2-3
CASSHLAGTPSTDTQYF
TGTGCCAGCAGTCACCTAGCGGGAACCCCTAGCACAGATACGCAGTATTTT
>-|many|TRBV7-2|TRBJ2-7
CASSSQTPGEQYF
TGTGCCAGCAGCTCACAGACCCCTGGCGAGCAGTACTTC
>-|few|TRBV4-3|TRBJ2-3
CASSQVEGTADTQYF
TGCGCCAGCAGCCAAGTAGAGGGGACGGCAGATACGCAGTATTTT
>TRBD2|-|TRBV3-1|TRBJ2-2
CASSQGRSGAGELFF
TGTGCCAGCAGCCAAGGACGGAGCGGGGCCGGGGAGCTGTTTTTT
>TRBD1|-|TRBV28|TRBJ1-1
CASHRGINTEAFF
TGTGCCAGCCACAGGGGGATAAACACTGAAGCTTTCTTT
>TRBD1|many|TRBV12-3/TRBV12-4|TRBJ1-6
CASRPQGTNNSPLHF
TGTGCCAGCAGGCCACAGGGGACTAATAATTCACCCCTCCACTTT
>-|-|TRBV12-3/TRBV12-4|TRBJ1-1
CASRGGRIRNTEAFF
TGTGCCAGCAGGGGCGGTCGGATAAGGAACACTGAAGCTTTCTTT
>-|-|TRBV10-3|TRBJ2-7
CAISDGGLRVYEQYF
TGTGCCATCAGTGATGGTGGACTCAGGGTCTACGAGCAGTACTTC
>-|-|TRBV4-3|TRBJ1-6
CASSQHGGDNSPLHF
TGCGCCAGCAGCCAGCACGGGGGCGATAATTCACCCCTCCACTTT
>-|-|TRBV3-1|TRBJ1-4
CASKRSTDEKLFF
TGTGCCAGCAAGCGGTCAACAGATGAAAAACTGTTTTTT
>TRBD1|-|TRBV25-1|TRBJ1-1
CASSEYDRVTEAFF
TGTGCCAGCAGTGAATATGACAGGGTCACTGAAGCTTTCTTT
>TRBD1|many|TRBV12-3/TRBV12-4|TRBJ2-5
CASSSPARGQAETQYF
TGTGCCAGCAGTTCCCCGGCTAGGGGGCAGGCAGAGACCCAGTACTTC